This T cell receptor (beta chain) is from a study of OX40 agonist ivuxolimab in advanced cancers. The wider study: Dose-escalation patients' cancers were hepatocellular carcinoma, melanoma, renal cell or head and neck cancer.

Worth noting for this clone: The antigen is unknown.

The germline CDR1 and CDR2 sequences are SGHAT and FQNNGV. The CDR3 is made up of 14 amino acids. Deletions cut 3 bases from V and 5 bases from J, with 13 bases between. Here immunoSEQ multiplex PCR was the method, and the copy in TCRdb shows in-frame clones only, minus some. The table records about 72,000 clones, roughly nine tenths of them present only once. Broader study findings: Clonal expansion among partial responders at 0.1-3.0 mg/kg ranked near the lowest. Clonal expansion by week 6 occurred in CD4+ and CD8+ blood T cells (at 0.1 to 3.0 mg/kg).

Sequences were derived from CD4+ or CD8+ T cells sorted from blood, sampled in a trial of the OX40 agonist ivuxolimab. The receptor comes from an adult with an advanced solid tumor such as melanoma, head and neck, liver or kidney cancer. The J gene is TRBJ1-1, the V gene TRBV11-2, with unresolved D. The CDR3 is CASSFSGVETEAFF. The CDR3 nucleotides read TGTGCCAGCAGCTTCTCCGGGGTTGAAACTGAAGCTTTCTTT.